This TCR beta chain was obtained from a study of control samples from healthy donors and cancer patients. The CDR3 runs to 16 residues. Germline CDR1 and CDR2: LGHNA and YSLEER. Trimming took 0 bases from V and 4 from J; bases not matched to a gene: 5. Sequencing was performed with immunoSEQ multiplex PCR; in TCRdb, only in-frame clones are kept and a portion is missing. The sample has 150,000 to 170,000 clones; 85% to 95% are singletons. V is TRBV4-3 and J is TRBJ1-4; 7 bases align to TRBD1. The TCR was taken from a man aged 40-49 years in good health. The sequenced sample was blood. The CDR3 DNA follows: TGCGCCAGCAGCCAAGACCAGACAGGGCGTAATGAAAAACTGTTTTTT. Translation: CASSQDQTGRNEKLFF.